The following is a T cell receptor beta chain sequence with its context. These data are taken from a study of OX40 agonist ivuxolimab in advanced cancers. The CDR3 spans 16 residues. CDR1 is SGHRS and CDR2 is YFSETQ in the germline V gene. V lost 0 bases and J lost 8, with 15 bases in between. The table came from immunoSEQ multiplex PCR; TCRdb's copy has only in-frame clones and leaves some out. The table shows approximately 26,000 clones, with 85% to 90% occurring only once. The TCR sequence derives from an adult with an advanced solid tumor such as melanoma, head and neck, liver or kidney cancer. Source: CD4+ or CD8+ T cells sorted from blood, taken in a trial of the OX40 agonist ivuxolimab. V gene TRBV5-1 combines with J gene TRBJ1-6; D is undetermined. The CDR3 sequence is CASSLGELGLDSPLHF. CDR3 nucleotides: TGCGCCAGCAGCTTGGGAGAATTAGGTTTAGATTCACCCCTCCACTTT.